A selection of T cell receptor beta chains follows, all from one sample in a study of OX40 agonist ivuxolimab in advanced cancers. Libraries were prepared by immunoSEQ multiplex PCR; TCRdb keeps only in-frame clonotypes and omits some of them. Of approximately 40,000 clones in the sample, roughly 84% are singletons; the top ten hold about 13%. The sample in question was CD4+ or CD8+ T cells sorted from blood, obtained in a trial of the OX40 agonist ivuxolimab. Receptors originate from an adult with an advanced solid tumor such as melanoma, head and neck, liver or kidney cancer. Each CDR3 is given with its conserved first and last residue. The order of the fields is V gene, J gene, clone size, D gene, CDR3 DNA, CDR3 protein. A D gene is named only where the DNA matches it firmly. Only part of the rows carry a size: once, few, many, or a class if the clone is expanded.

V gene: TRBV5-6; J gene: TRBJ2-1; clone size: NA; D gene: TRBD1; CDR3 DNA: TGTGCCAGCAGCTTGAAGGACAGGGGTACCTACAATGAGCAGTTCTTC; CDR3 protein: CASSLKDRGTYNEQFF
V gene: TRBV5-1; J gene: TRBJ2-1; clone size: NA; D gene: TRBD1; CDR3 DNA: TGCGCCAGCAGCTTAACACCAGGGGGCGCCTACAATGAGCAGTTCTTC; CDR3 protein: CASSLTPGGAYNEQFF
V gene: TRBV29-1; J gene: TRBJ1-5; clone size: few; D gene: NA; CDR3 DNA: TGCAGCGTTGATCTTGGGTGGGGTCAGCCCCAGCATTTT; CDR3 protein: CSVDLGWGQPQHF
V gene: TRBV25-1; J gene: TRBJ2-3; clone size: NA; D gene: NA; CDR3 DNA: TGTGCCAGCAGTGAGGGTGGGACGAGGGGCGCAGATACGCAGTATTTT; CDR3 protein: CASSEGGTRGADTQYF
V gene: TRBV19; J gene: TRBJ1-5; clone size: once; D gene: TRBD1; CDR3 DNA: TGTGCCAGTAGTATAGAGGATAGGGGGCGAAGGGCCCAGCCCCAGCATTTT; CDR3 protein: CASSIEDRGRRAQPQHF
V gene: TRBV28; J gene: TRBJ1-2; clone size: NA; D gene: NA; CDR3 DNA: TGTGCCAGCAGTTTATACAGAAACGATGGCTACACCTTC; CDR3 protein: CASSLYRNDGYTF
V gene: TRBV6-6; J gene: TRBJ2-1; clone size: NA; D gene: TRBD2; CDR3 DNA: TGTGCCAGCAGATCGGGGACTAGCGGGAGGATAAATGAGCAGTTCTTC; CDR3 protein: CASRSGTSGRINEQFF
V gene: TRBV30; J gene: TRBJ1-5; clone size: few; D gene: NA; CDR3 DNA: TGTGCCTGGAGTGTTAAGGCAAATCAGCCCCAGCATTTT; CDR3 protein: CAWSVKANQPQHF
V gene: TRBV20-1; J gene: TRBJ2-7; clone size: NA; D gene: NA; CDR3 DNA: TGCAGTGCCCTAGACGGATACGAGCAGTACTTC; CDR3 protein: CSALDGYEQYF
V gene: TRBV28; J gene: TRBJ2-7; clone size: few; D gene: TRBD2; CDR3 DNA: TGTGCCAGCAGTCCCCTAGCGGGAGGCTTCTACGAGCAGTACTTC; CDR3 protein: CASSPLAGGFYEQYF
V gene: TRBV11-2; J gene: TRBJ2-2; clone size: NA; D gene: NA; CDR3 DNA: TGTGCCAGCAGCTTAGGGAGAGCCGGGGAGCTGTTTTTT; CDR3 protein: CASSLGRAGELFF
V gene: TRBV27; J gene: TRBJ2-1; clone size: once; D gene: TRBD2; CDR3 DNA: TGTGCCAGCAGTTTACCCCCCGGGCTAGCGGCTTACAATGAGCAGTTCTTC; CDR3 protein: CASSLPPGLAAYNEQFF
V gene: TRBV15; J gene: TRBJ2-7; clone size: NA; D gene: NA; CDR3 DNA: TGTGCCACCAGCAATATGGGGTACGAGCAGTACTTC; CDR3 protein: CATSNMGYEQYF
V gene: TRBV19; J gene: TRBJ1-5; clone size: NA; D gene: NA; CDR3 DNA: TGTGCCAGTAGTATTCAACATACCACCCAGCCCCAGCATTTT; CDR3 protein: CASSIQHTTQPQHF
V gene: TRBV18; J gene: TRBJ2-3; clone size: NA; D gene: TRBD2; CDR3 DNA: TGTGCCAGCTCACCATCTAGCGGGAGGGATACGCAGTATTTT; CDR3 protein: CASSPSSGRDTQYF
V gene: TRBV29-1; J gene: TRBJ1-1; clone size: NA; D gene: TRBD1; CDR3 DNA: TGCAGCGTTGGTGCGGGACAGCACACTGAAGCTTTCTTT; CDR3 protein: CSVGAGQHTEAFF
V gene: TRBV25-1; J gene: TRBJ2-7; clone size: few; D gene: TRBD2; CDR3 DNA: TGTGCCAGCAGGGGTACTAGCGGGAGGGCCTACGAGCAGTACTTC; CDR3 protein: CASRGTSGRAYEQYF
V gene: TRBV5-1; J gene: TRBJ2-5; clone size: NA; D gene: TRBD2; CDR3 DNA: TGCGCCAGCAGCTTGTTGCCTAGCGGGAGGGGAGAGACCCAGTACTTC; CDR3 protein: CASSLLPSGRGETQYF
V gene: TRBV6-6; J gene: TRBJ2-7; clone size: NA; D gene: TRBD1; CDR3 DNA: TGTGCCAGCAGTTACGGGACAGGGGGCGACGAGCAGTACTTC; CDR3 protein: CASSYGTGGDEQYF
V gene: TRBV5-4; J gene: TRBJ2-1; clone size: NA; D gene: NA; CDR3 DNA: TGTGCCAGCAGAAAACCCGGGACACACTCCTACAATGAGCAGTTCTTC; CDR3 protein: CASRKPGTHSYNEQFF
V gene: TRBV4-1; J gene: TRBJ2-3; clone size: NA; D gene: NA; CDR3 DNA: TGCGCCAGCAGCCAATCCGGGACTCGCACAGATACGCAGTATTTT; CDR3 protein: CASSQSGTRTDTQYF
V gene: TRBV7-2; J gene: TRBJ1-1; clone size: NA; D gene: NA; CDR3 DNA: TGTGCCAGCAGCAAGATCATGAACACTGAAGCTTTCTTT; CDR3 protein: CASSKIMNTEAFF
V gene: TRBV6-6; J gene: TRBJ2-7; clone size: NA; D gene: TRBD1; CDR3 DNA: TGTGCCAGCAGCTCACAGGGGCCCAAATACGAGCAGTACTTC; CDR3 protein: CASSSQGPKYEQYF
V gene: TRBV11-1; J gene: TRBJ2-7; clone size: NA; D gene: NA; CDR3 DNA: TGTGCCAGCAGCTTCTTACGGGACACGCCCTACGAGCAGTACTTC; CDR3 protein: CASSFLRDTPYEQYF
V gene: TRBV18; J gene: TRBJ2-1; clone size: NA; D gene: TRBD2; CDR3 DNA: TGTGCCAGCTCACCAAATCCTAGCGGGAGTGCGGATGAGCAGTTCTTC; CDR3 protein: CASSPNPSGSADEQFF
V gene: TRBV2; J gene: TRBJ2-1; clone size: NA; D gene: TRBD2; CDR3 DNA: TGTGCCAGTCAGCAACGGGGGAGGGCCGGCGATGAGCAGTTCTTC; CDR3 protein: CASQQRGRAGDEQFF
V gene: TRBV20-1; J gene: TRBJ2-7; clone size: NA; D gene: NA; CDR3 DNA: TGCAGTGCTTCGACTAGTTTAGAGCAGTACTTC; CDR3 protein: CSASTSLEQYF
V gene: TRBV7-9; J gene: TRBJ2-1; clone size: NA; D gene: NA; CDR3 DNA: TGTGCCAGCAGCTTAGTAGGCGGCGTACTTATCCCTGCCAATGAGCAGTTCTTC; CDR3 protein: CASSLVGGVLIPANEQFF
V gene: TRBV28; J gene: TRBJ2-7; clone size: NA; D gene: NA; CDR3 DNA: TGTGCCAGCAGTTTATCCCACCCCGACTGGAGCTCCTACGAGCAGTACTTC; CDR3 protein: CASSLSHPDWSSYEQYF
V gene: TRBV30; J gene: TRBJ1-1; clone size: NA; D gene: NA; CDR3 DNA: TGTGCCTGGAGTTGGGGGGGGACTGAAGCTTTCTTT; CDR3 protein: CAWSWGGTEAFF
V gene: TRBV19; J gene: TRBJ1-2; clone size: once; D gene: TRBD1; CDR3 DNA: TGTGCCAGTAGTAAGGGCCGCGACAGGGCCAACTATGGCTACACCTTC; CDR3 protein: CASSKGRDRANYGYTF
V gene: TRBV28; J gene: TRBJ1-5; clone size: NA; D gene: NA; CDR3 DNA: TGTGCCAGCACCCAGCAGGTTGAGCCCCAGCATTTT; CDR3 protein: CASTQQVEPQHF
V gene: TRBV7-8; J gene: TRBJ2-7; clone size: NA; D gene: TRBD2; CDR3 DNA: TGTGCCAGCAGCTTACAGTCTGTTAGCGGGAGCGGGCAACAGTACTTC; CDR3 protein: CASSLQSVSGSGQQYF
V gene: TRBV6-5; J gene: TRBJ2-5; clone size: medium-sized; D gene: NA; CDR3 DNA: TGTGCCAGCAGGGACCTTGGGGAGACCCAGTACTTC; CDR3 protein: CASRDLGETQYF
V gene: TRBV6-6; J gene: TRBJ2-2; clone size: NA; D gene: NA; CDR3 DNA: TGTGCCAGCAGTAGGATACGTCCGAACACCGGGGAGCTGTTTTTT; CDR3 protein: CASSRIRPNTGELFF
V gene: TRBV2; J gene: TRBJ2-7; clone size: medium-sized; D gene: NA; CDR3 DNA: TGTGCCAGCAACTTCCGAGGTCCCTACGAGCAGTACTTC; CDR3 protein: CASNFRGPYEQYF
V gene: TRBV5-1; J gene: TRBJ2-2; clone size: NA; D gene: NA; CDR3 DNA: TGCGCCAGCAGCTTGTTAACCACCGGGGAGCTGTTTTTT; CDR3 protein: CASSLLTTGELFF
V gene: TRBV9; J gene: TRBJ1-3; clone size: NA; D gene: NA; CDR3 DNA: TGTGCCAGCAGCGTAGCGGCAGGCTCTGGAAACACCATATATTTT; CDR3 protein: CASSVAAGSGNTIYF
V gene: TRBV11-2; J gene: TRBJ2-1; clone size: once; D gene: NA; CDR3 DNA: TGTGCCAGCAGCTTAGTAGGGAATGAGCAGTTCTTC; CDR3 protein: CASSLVGNEQFF
V gene: TRBV18; J gene: TRBJ1-3; clone size: once; D gene: NA; CDR3 DNA: TGTGCCAGCTCAGGGGCAGGGGCCTCCACTGGAAACACCATATATTTT; CDR3 protein: CASSGAGASTGNTIYF
V gene: TRBV7-2; J gene: TRBJ1-2; clone size: NA; D gene: TRBD1; CDR3 DNA: TGTGCCAGCAGCTTAGATAGGACAGGGTGGGGCTACACCTTC; CDR3 protein: CASSLDRTGWGYTF
V gene: TRBV6-6; J gene: TRBJ1-3; clone size: NA; D gene: NA; CDR3 DNA: TGTGCCAGCAGTTACTCCAGCTCTGGAAACACCATATATTTT; CDR3 protein: CASSYSSSGNTIYF
V gene: TRBV6-5; J gene: TRBJ2-7; clone size: NA; D gene: NA; CDR3 DNA: TGTGCCAGCAGTGTAGACAGCTACGAGCAGTACTTC; CDR3 protein: CASSVDSYEQYF
V gene: TRBV10-2; J gene: TRBJ1-1; clone size: NA; D gene: NA; CDR3 DNA: TGCGCCAGCAGTGGTTGGGGGGCAGTGAGCACTGAAGCTTTCTTT; CDR3 protein: CASSGWGAVSTEAFF
V gene: TRBV7-9; J gene: TRBJ2-7; clone size: NA; D gene: NA; CDR3 DNA: TGTGCCAGCAGCTTAACTGTTAACTACGAGCAGTACTTC; CDR3 protein: CASSLTVNYEQYF
V gene: TRBV5-6; J gene: TRBJ2-7; clone size: few; D gene: TRBD1; CDR3 DNA: TGTGCCAGCAGCTTGTCGGACAGGGTCTACGAGCAGTACTTC; CDR3 protein: CASSLSDRVYEQYF
V gene: TRBV4-1; J gene: TRBJ2-7; clone size: once; D gene: TRBD1; CDR3 DNA: TGCGCCAGCAGCCAAGAAAGGCGACAGGGGTACGAGCAGTACTTC; CDR3 protein: CASSQERRQGYEQYF
V gene: TRBV7-3; J gene: TRBJ1-1; clone size: NA; D gene: TRBD1; CDR3 DNA: TGTGCCAGCAGCCGAGGGGGCTTGAACACTGAAGCTTTCTTT; CDR3 protein: CASSRGGLNTEAFF
V gene: TRBV28; J gene: TRBJ2-7; clone size: NA; D gene: TRBD1; CDR3 DNA: TGTGCCAGCAGTTTGTTTTGGGACAGCCGGACCTACGAGCAGTACTTC; CDR3 protein: CASSLFWDSRTYEQYF
V gene: TRBV4-2; J gene: TRBJ2-1; clone size: NA; D gene: NA; CDR3 DNA: TGTGCCAGCAGCCAAGCTAGCCGAGTCAATGAGCAGTTCTTC; CDR3 protein: CASSQASRVNEQFF